This T cell receptor beta chain appears in the sequencing data of a study of CD8 T cells in ankylosing spondylitis. Worth noting for this clonotype: Its antigen remains unidentified.

Study-wide findings and caveats: The study identified a TCR beta motif of several highly homologous variants that appeared characteristic of ankylosing spondylitis blood.

From germline, CDR1 is SGHRS and CDR2 YFSETQ. The CDR3 has 16 residues. V lost 1 base, J lost 6 bases, and 5 bases stayed unmatched. TCRdb used MiXCR to reprocess the 5' RACE reads, holding one entry per CDR3 protein. The sample shows around 890,000 distinct CDR3 sequences, 12% of them seen only once. The sequencing sample was made of blood, either unsorted or a sorted T cell fraction (not recorded which). This clonotype originated in a male donor with ankylosing spondylitis. The J gene is TRBJ2-2, the V gene TRBV5-1, with TRBD2 identical over 11 bases. The CDR3 sequence is CASSLPGLADAGELFF. CDR3 sequence (DNA): TGCGCCAGCAGCTTGCCGGGACTAGCGGACGCCGGGGAGCTGTTTTTT.